These 7 T cell receptor beta chains originate from one sample sequenced in a study of T-cell memory formation after mild COVID-19. TCRdb reprocessed the 5' RACE reads via MiXCR and lists one record per CDR3 protein. This sample yields around 250,000 distinct CDR3 sequences, of which 9.4% are seen a single time; around 21% belongs to the top ten. Sequenced input: PBMCs or a T cell subset sorted from them (not recorded which). These TCRs come from a man aged 18-30 years who had mild COVID-19 (a few samples of this study predate the infection). Cell type and time point are not known.

The rearrangement links TRBV4-2 to TRBJ1-1, with D hard to call. Germline CDR1 is LGHNA and CDR2 is YNFKEQ. Trimming shortened V by 0 bases and J by 2 bases, and 16 bases separated the two germline ends. This CDR3 has 17 amino acids. This chain's CDR3 is CASSQDPLGRRNTEAFF. The CDR3, as DNA: TGTGCCAGCAGCCAAGATCCACTTGGCAGGAGAAACACTGAAGCTTTCTTT.

This rearrangement joins TRBV7-3 to TRBJ2-1; the D gene is possibly TRBD1 (5 bases). The CDR3 has 12 residues. Germline V gene data show CDR1 as SGHTA and CDR2 as FQGTGA. The V end was cut by 5 bases, the J end by 5 bases, with 7 bases between. The CDR3 region is CASSIGDNEQFF. CDR3 nucleotides: TGTGCCAGCAGCATAGGGGACAATGAGCAGTTCTTC.

The V and J genes are TRBV20-1 and TRBJ1-1; 7 nucleotides match TRBD1. This CDR3 contains 13 residues. V shed 2 bases, J shed 5 bases, and the junction held 5 bases outside the gene matches. The germline V gene has CDR1 DFQATT and CDR2 SNEGSKA (reference sequence). CDR3 bases: TGCAGTGCTAGAACAGGGGCGTGGACTGAAGCTTTCTTT. This gives the protein CSARTGAWTEAFF.

This clonotype was counted at least ten times. The V and J genes are TRBV24-1 and TRBJ2-2; TRBD1 matches at 8 bases. V dropped 9 bases and J dropped 3; count of bases not matched to a gene: 8. The V gene's germline CDR1 is KGHDR and CDR2 SFDVKD. This CDR3 spans 15 amino acids. This CDR3 is CATQPGTGYTGELFF. In DNA, the CDR3 is TGTGCCACCCAACCCGGGACAGGATACACCGGGGAGCTGTTTTTT.

The genes are TRBV6-5 and TRBJ2-2; the D is unclear. V lost 4 bases and J 8 bases, leaving 11 bases between the germline ends. The CDR3 sequence is 13 residues long. Germline V CDR1 and CDR2: MNHEY, SVGAGI. CDR3 in amino acids: CASSSVPQGELFF. For the CDR3, the DNA is TGTGCCAGCAGTTCCGTGCCCCAAGGGGAGCTGTTTTTT.

This sequence joins TRBV6-5 and TRBJ1-6; tentatively, D is TRBD1 (6 bases). CDR1 is MNHEY, CDR2 SVGAGI, per germline. V gave up 5 bases and J gave up 6 bases, with 17 bases separating them. The length of the CDR3 is 16 residues. The CDR3 nucleotides are TGTGCCAGCAGTCCCATCGGGGGGGCCGGTAATTCACCCCTCCACTTT. Its protein product is CASSPIGGAGNSPLHF.

The gene calls are TRBV11-1 and TRBJ1-2, with 9 bases identical to TRBD1. The germline V gene has CDR1 SGHAT and CDR2 FQDESV (reference sequence). Trimming cost V 5 bases and J 4 bases; bases outside gene matches: 8. CDR3 length: 15 amino acids. CDR3 in amino acids: CASSQNQGQGYGYTF. As DNA, the CDR3 is TGTGCCAGCAGCCAGAACCAGGGACAGGGCTATGGCTACACCTTC.